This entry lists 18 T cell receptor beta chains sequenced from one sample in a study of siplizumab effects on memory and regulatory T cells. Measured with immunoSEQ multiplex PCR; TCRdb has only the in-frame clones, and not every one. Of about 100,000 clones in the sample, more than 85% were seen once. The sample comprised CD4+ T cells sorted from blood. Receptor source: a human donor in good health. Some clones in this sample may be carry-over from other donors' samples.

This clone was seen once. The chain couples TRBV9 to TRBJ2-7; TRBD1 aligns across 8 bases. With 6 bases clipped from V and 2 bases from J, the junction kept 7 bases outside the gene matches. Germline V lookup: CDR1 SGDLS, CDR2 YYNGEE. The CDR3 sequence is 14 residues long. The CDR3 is CASNPGGRAYEQYF. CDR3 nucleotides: TGTGCCAGCAACCCAGGGGGCAGGGCCTACGAGCAGTACTTC.

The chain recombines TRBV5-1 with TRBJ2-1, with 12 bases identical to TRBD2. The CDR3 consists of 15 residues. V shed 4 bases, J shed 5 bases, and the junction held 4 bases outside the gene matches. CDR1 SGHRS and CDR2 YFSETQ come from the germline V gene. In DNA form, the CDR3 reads TGCGCCAGCAGCATGCGACTAGCGGGAGACAATGAGCAGTTCTTC. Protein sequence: CASSMRLAGDNEQFF. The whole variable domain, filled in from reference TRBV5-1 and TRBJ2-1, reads KAGVTQTPRYLIKTRGQQVTLSCSPISGHRSVSWYQQTPGQGLQFLFEYFSETQRNKGNFPGRFSGRQFSNSRSEMNVSTLELGDSALYLCASSMRLAGDNEQFFGPGTRLTVL.

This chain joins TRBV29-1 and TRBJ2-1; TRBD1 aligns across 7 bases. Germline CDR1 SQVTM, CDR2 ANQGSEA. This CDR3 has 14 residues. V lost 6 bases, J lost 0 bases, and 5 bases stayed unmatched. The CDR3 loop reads CSVGGGSSYNEQFF. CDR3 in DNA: TGCAGCGTAGGGGGCGGTAGCTCCTACAATGAGCAGTTCTTC.

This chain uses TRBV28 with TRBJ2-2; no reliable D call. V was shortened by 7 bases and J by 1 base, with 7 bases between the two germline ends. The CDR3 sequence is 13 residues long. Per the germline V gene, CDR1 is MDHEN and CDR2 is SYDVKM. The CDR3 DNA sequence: TGTGCCAGCAACGTACAGAACACCGGGGAGCTGTTTTTT. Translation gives CASNVQNTGELFF.

The CDR3 DNA reads TGTGCCAGCCGGGGTAGGGGACCCGGCGAAAAACTGTTTTTT. This gives the protein CASRGRGPGEKLFF. This chain connects TRBV28 to TRBJ1-4; tentatively, D is TRBD1 (5 bases). V was shortened by 8 bases and J by 8 bases, with 18 bases between the two germline ends. The CDR3 has 14 amino acids. The germline V gene encodes CDR1 MDHEN and CDR2 SYDVKM.

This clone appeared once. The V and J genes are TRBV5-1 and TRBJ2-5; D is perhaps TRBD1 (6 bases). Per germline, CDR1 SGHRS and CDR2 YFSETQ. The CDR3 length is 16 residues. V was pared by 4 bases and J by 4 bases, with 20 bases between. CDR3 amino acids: CASSLTGDPLRETQYF. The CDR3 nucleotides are TGCGCCAGCAGCCTGACAGGCGACCCTCTGCGAGAGACCCAGTACTTC.

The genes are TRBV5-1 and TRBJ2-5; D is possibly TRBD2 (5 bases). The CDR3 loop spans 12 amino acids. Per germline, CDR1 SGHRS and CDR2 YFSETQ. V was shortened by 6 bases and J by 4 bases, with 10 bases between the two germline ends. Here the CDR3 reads CASNPGGETQYF. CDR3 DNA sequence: TGCGCCAGCAATCCCGGAGGAGAGACCCAGTACTTC.

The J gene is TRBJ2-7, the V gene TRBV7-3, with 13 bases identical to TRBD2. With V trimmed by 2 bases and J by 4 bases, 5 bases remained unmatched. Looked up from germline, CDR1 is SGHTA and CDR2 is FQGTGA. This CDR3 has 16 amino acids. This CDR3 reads CASSLGLAGAGYEQYF. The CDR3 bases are TGTGCCAGCAGCTTAGGACTAGCGGGAGCGGGGTACGAGCAGTACTTC.

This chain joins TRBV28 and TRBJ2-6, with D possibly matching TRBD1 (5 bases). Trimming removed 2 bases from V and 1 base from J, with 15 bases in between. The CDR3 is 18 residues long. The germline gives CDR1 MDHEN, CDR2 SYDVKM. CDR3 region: CASSLRQGRYSGANVLTF. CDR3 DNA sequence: TGTGCCAGCAGTTTACGGCAGGGCCGATATTCTGGGGCCAACGTCCTGACTTTC. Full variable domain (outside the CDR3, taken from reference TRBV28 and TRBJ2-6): DVKVTQSSRYLVKRTGEKVFLECVQDMDHENMFWYRQDPGLGLRLIYFSYDVKMKEKGDIPEGYSVSREKKERFSLILESASTNQTSMYLCASSLRQGRYSGANVLTFGAGSRLTVL.

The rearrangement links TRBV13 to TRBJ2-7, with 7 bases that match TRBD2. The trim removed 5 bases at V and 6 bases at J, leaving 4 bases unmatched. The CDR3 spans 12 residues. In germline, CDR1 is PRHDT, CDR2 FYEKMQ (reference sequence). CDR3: CASSRLAGEQYF. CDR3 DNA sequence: TGTGCCAGCAGCCGACTAGCAGGCGAGCAGTACTTC.

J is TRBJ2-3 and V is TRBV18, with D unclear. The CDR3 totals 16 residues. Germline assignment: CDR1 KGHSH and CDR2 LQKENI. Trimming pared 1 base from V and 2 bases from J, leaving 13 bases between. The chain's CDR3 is CASSPQFFAYTDTQYF. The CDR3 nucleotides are TGTGCCAGCTCACCACAATTTTTCGCCTACACAGATACGCAGTATTTT.

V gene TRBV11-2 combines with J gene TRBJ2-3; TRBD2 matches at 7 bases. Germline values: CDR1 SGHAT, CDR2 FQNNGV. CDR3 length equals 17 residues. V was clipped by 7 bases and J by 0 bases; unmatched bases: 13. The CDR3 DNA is TGTGCCAGCACCGGGGGGAGTAGACAGATTAGCACAGATACGCAGTATTTT. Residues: CASTGGSRQISTDTQYF.

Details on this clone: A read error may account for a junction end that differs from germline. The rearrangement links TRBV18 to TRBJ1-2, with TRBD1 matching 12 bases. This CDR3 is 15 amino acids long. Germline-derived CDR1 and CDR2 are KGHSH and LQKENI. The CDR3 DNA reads TGTGCCAGCTCACTAGGGACAGGGGGCAACTCTGGCTACACCTTC. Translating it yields CASSLGTGGNSGYTF.

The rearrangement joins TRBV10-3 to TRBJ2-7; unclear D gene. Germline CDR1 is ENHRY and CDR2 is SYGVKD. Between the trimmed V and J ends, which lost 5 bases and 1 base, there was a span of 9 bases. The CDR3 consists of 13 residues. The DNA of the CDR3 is TGTGCCATCAGTCCCCTAGAATCCTACGAGCAGTACTTC. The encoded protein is CAISPLESYEQYF.

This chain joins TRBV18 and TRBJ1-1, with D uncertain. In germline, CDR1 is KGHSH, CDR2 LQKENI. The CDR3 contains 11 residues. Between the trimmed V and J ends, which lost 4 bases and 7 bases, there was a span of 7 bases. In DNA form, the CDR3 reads TGTGCCAGCTCACGCGGGGATGAAGCTTTCTTT. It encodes CASSRGDEAFF.

The CDR3 reads CAIRPRQGRESEQYF. DNA for the CDR3: TGTGCCATCAGACCTCGACAGGGGCGGGAGAGCGAGCAGTACTTC. The chain has TRBV10-3 and TRBJ2-7; D perhaps matches TRBD1 (8 bases). This CDR3 spans 15 amino acids. Germline V gene lookup returns CDR1 ENHRY and CDR2 SYGVKD. V gave up 6 bases and J gave up 6 bases, with 21 bases separating them.

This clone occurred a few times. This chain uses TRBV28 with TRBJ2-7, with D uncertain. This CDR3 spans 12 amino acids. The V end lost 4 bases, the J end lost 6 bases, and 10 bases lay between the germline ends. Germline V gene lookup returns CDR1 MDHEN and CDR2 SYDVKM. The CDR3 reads CASSSPMREQYF. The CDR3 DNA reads TGTGCCAGCAGTTCCCCGATGCGCGAGCAGTACTTC.

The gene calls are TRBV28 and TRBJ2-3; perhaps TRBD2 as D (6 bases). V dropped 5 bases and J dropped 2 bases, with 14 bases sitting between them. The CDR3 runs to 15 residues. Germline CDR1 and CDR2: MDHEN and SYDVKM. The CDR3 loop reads CASSPGTLVTDTQYF. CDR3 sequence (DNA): TGTGCCAGCAGTCCCGGGACTCTAGTCACAGATACGCAGTATTTT.